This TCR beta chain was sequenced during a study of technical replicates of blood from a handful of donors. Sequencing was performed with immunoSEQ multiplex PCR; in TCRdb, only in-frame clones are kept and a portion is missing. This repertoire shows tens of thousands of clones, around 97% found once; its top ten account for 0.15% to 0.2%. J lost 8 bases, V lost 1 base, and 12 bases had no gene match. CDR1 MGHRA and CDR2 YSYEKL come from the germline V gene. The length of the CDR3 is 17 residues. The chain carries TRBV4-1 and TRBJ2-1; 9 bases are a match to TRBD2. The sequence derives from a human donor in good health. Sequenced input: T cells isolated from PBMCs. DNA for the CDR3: TGCGCCAGCAGCCAAGGCTTTAGCGGGAGTATCGGCTATGAGCAGTTCTTC. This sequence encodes CASSQGFSGSIGYEQFF.